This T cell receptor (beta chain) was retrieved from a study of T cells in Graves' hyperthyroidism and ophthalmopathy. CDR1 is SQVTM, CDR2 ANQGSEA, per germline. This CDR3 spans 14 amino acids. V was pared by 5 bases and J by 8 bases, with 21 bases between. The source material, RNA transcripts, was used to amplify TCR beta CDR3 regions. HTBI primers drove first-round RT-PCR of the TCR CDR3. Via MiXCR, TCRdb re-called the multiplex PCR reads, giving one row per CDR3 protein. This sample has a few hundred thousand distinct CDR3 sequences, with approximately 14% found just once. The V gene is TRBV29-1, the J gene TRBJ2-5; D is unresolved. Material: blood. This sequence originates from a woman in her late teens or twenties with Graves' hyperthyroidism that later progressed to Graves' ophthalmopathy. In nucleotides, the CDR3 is TGCAGCGTTTCCCCGATCAGGTCCCAAGGAACCCAGTACTTC. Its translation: CSVSPIRSQGTQYF.